This T cell receptor beta chain was profiled in a study of T cells in Graves' hyperthyroidism and ophthalmopathy. Study-wide results and limits: Within blood appeared most thyroid clonotypes that had expanded above 0.001. Prediction of ophthalmopathy progression came a median about 6 months pre-onset.

TCR beta CDR3 regions were amplified from RNA transcripts. First-round RT-PCR with HTBI primers amplified the TCR CDR3 region. Via MiXCR, TCRdb re-called the multiplex PCR reads, giving one row per CDR3 protein. In the table there are over 650,000 distinct CDR3 sequences, over 15% of which are singletons. There are 17 residues in the CDR3. Per the germline V gene, CDR1 is MNHEY and CDR2 is SMNVEV (reference sequence). The study defined stable Graves' hyperthyroidism as no ophthalmopathy progression within 18 months. The study enrolled patients aged 18 to 65 with newly diagnosed hyperthyroidism of under 2 months' duration. Regarding this clonotype: Its specificity is not known. Since a much larger clone is just one base distant, this may be a read error.

Sequencing was carried out using blood. This sequence originates from a young man with Graves' hyperthyroidism. This chain connects TRBV27 to TRBJ1-2; perhaps TRBD1 as D (6 bases). CDR3: CASSATSRTAYNYSYTF. CDR3 in DNA: TGTGCCAGCAGCGCTACGTCTAGGACAGCATATAACTATAGCTACACCTTC.